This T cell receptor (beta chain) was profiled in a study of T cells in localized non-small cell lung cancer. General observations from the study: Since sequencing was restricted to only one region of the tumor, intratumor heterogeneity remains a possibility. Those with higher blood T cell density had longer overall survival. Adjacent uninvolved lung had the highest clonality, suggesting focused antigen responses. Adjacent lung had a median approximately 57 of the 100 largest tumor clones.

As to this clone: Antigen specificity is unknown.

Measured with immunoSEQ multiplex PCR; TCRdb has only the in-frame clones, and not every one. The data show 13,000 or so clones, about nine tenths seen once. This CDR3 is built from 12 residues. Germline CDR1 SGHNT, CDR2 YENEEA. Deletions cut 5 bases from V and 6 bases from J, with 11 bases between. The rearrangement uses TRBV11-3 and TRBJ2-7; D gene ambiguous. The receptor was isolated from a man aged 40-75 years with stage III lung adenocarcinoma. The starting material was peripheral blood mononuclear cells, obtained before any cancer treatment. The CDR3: CASSGWGGEQYF. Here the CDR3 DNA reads TGTGCCAGCAGCGGTTGGGGTGGCGAGCAGTACTTC.